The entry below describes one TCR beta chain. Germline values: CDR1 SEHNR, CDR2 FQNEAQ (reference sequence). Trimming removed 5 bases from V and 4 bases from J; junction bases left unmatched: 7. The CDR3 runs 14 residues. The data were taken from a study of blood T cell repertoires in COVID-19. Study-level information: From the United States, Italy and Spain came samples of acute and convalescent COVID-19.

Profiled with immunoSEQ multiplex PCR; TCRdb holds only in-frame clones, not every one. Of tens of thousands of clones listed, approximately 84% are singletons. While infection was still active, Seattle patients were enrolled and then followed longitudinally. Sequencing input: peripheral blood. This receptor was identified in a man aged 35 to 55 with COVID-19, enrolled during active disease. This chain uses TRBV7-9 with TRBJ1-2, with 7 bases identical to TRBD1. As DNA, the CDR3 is TGTGCCAGCAGCCAAGGGACAGCCGGCTATGGCTACACCTTC. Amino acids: CASSQGTAGYGYTF.